This T cell receptor (beta chain) derives from a study of T cell responses to AZD1222 COVID-19 vaccine. The data were produced by immunoSEQ multiplex PCR, yet TCRdb's version contains in-frame clones alone and is incomplete. The data contain some 64,000 clones, 84% of them singletons. This clone was detected only a few times. The V end was cut by 3 bases, the J end by 2 bases, with 1 base between. Looked up from germline, CDR1 is SGHAT and CDR2 is FQNNGV. This CDR3 comprises 11 residues. The clonotype originates from an adult in good health. The specimen was peripheral blood, collected on day 0 of AZD1222 vaccination. V is TRBV11-2 and J is TRBJ1-2; D is undetermined. CDR3 protein: CASSFNYGYTF. The CDR3, as DNA: TGTGCCAGCAGCTTCAACTATGGCTACACCTTC. The full variable domain, completed using reference TRBV11-2 and TRBJ1-2, is EAGVAQSPRYKIIEKRQSVAFWCNPISGHATLYWYQQILGQGPKLLIQFQNNGVVDDSQLPKDRFSAERLKGVDSTLKIQPAKLEDSAVYLCASSFNYGYTFGSGTRLTVV.